This TCR beta chain is from a study of cytomegalovirus exposure and HLA in healthy donors. Primers included in the PCR were 60 Vbeta and 13 Jbeta primers. Clones were read by immunoSEQ multiplex PCR, and TCRdb kept only the in-frame ones, dropping some. The repertoire holds about 140,000 clones, with 75% to 90% as singletons. Sequenced: PBMCs. This clonotype was obtained from a woman in her 30s in good health and CMV-seronegative.

The CDR3, as DNA: TGTGCCAGCAGTTACGATCGCAGGGGGGTGAACACTGAAGCTTTCTTT. Amino acids: CASSYDRRGVNTEAFF. This sequence joins TRBV6-6 and TRBJ1-1; 7 bases align to TRBD1. J gave up 0 bases and V 2 bases, and 6 bases lay outside the gene matches. This CDR3 is 16 amino acids long. Germline V gives CDR1 MNHNY, CDR2 SVGAGI (reference sequence).